This T cell receptor beta chain was obtained from a study of blood T cell repertoires in COVID-19. Measured with immunoSEQ multiplex PCR; TCRdb has only the in-frame clones, and not every one. In the table there are tens of thousands of clones, 65% to 85% of which are singletons. Germline V gene lookup returns CDR1 ENHRY and CDR2 SYGVKD. The length of the CDR3 is 12 residues. V lost 5 bases, J lost 5 bases, and 7 bases lay in between. This clonotype was sampled from a man aged 45-65 years with active COVID-19. The rearrangement links TRBV10-3 to TRBJ2-1; no firm D call. The sample consisted of peripheral blood. The CDR3 DNA sequence: TGTGCCATCAGTTATACAGACAATGAGCAGTTCTTC. It is translated as CAISYTDNEQFF.